This entry concerns a single T cell receptor beta chain. Germline values: CDR1 MNHNS, CDR2 SASEGT. V lost 2 bases and J 2 bases, leaving 6 bases between the germline ends. The length of the CDR3 is 13 residues. In the study's own analysis: Reference gene primer amplification gave nucleated cell count estimates. Sequenced by immunoSEQ multiplex PCR; TCRdb stores in-frame clones only, minus some. The V and J calls and the clone size are those of that table, but D and trimming were determined from the DNA. The data show around 79,000 clones, around 83% seen once. This entry belongs to a study of blood T cell repertoires in COVID-19. In the study overall: COVID-19 samples, acute and convalescent, were from the United States, Italy and Spain. The analysed material was cDNA or gDNA that came from T cells, B-cell-depleted T cells, or PBMCs.

The chain combines TRBV6-1 with TRBJ1-2; D call uncertain. This sequence was found in a woman aged 55 to 70 with acute or convalescent COVID-19. Sequenced material: peripheral blood. This CDR3 reads CASSESTNYGYTF. The CDR3 DNA reads TGTGCCAGCAGTGAATCTACGAACTATGGCTACACCTTC.